This T cell receptor (beta chain) was profiled in a study of blood T cell repertoires in COVID-19 (TCRdb year 2020). Turning to the overall study: The collaborator samples originated in the United States, Italy and Spain and spanned the acute and convalescent phases of COVID-19. The sample metadata nearly always contained a de-identified subject ID, COVID-19 status, age in years and sex. The repertoires were made available in a free public database intended to serve as a resource for research on the immune response to SARS-CoV-2. The prospective study material was composed of cDNA or gDNA derived from T cells, B-cell-depleted T cells, or PBMCs. The samples were drawn from the first 160 participants of the ongoing ImmuneRACE study and from over 950 subjects provided by 6 global collaborators. Where HLA class I and class II types were available, the types were taken from metadata supplied by the sample provider, not from assay-based typing. The dataset comprised deeply sampled blood TCRbeta repertoires from subjects exposed to, actively infected with, or recovered from COVID-19.

TCRbeta CDR3 regions were amplified from genomic DNA by means of the immunoSEQ Assay, a bias-controlled multiplex PCR. The authors processed their data as follows. The number of nucleated cells in each sample was estimated by amplification of reference gene primers within the assay. To quantify the absolute abundance of each unique TCRbeta CDR3 rearrangement, sequence reads were collapsed and filtered. For each sample, productive Simpson clonality was calculated by taking the square root of Simpson's diversity index across productive rearrangements. What TCRdb holds here is the immuneACCESS table cut down to in-frame rearrangements. Part of the clones is not present; checked against another copy, under half of the missing clones reflect an unresolved V gene, and the others are unexplained. V and J calls and clone size are those listed in that table; D and trimming were worked out from the DNA. The sample table lists tens of thousands of clones, less than 90% of them with a count of one. The ten largest clones take up roughly 5% of the sample.

Findings and caveats that apply to the study as a whole: The quantity of clinical and demographic metadata differed by source and by participant and was supplied without curation.

Reading from cysteine to phenylalanine, the CDR3 counts 15 amino acids. Of the read, only the CDR3 DNA is kept; its 45 bases are in frame from base 1. The germline V gene supplies CDR1 LGHNA and CDR2 YNFKEQ. V has 3 bases trimmed and J has 4 bases trimmed; junction bases matching no gene number 6. A note on this clone: Its cognate antigen has yet to be identified. Per-nucleotide qualities are absent, and no much larger clonotype sits a single base away.

Whole blood was collected in K2EDTA tubes by collaborating institutions according to the institutions' own protocols. Collaborator samples were shipped for TCRbeta analysis as frozen whole blood, isolated PBMCs, or DNA extracted from either sample type. The sample taken for sequencing was peripheral blood. The chain joins TRBV4-2 to TRBJ2-3; 8 middle bases align to TRBD2. The source is an elderly man in a cohort sampled during active COVID-19. The encoded CDR3 is CASSHGRGGADTQYF. The nucleotide sequence is given as TGTGCCAGCAGCCACGGGAGGGGGGGGGCAGATACGCAGTATTTT.